One sample yielded the 9 T cell receptor beta chains listed below, sequenced in a study of resident and recirculating memory T cells in vitiligo. The table came from immunoSEQ multiplex PCR; TCRdb's copy has only in-frame clones and leaves some out. The repertoire consists of 75,000 to 85,000 clones, with about 90% occurring once and the leading ten covering roughly 5.1%. The sequenced material came from blood. Every receptor here comes from a male donor with vitiligo.

This rearrangement joins TRBV18 to TRBJ2-2; no firm D call. Trimming took off 5 bases at V and 4 bases at J, with 11 bases between the two ends. The CDR3 spans 14 residues. Germline V gives CDR1 KGHSH, CDR2 LQKENI. CDR3 sequence (DNA): TGTGCCAGCTCATACACCACAGCCACCGGGGAGCTGTTTTTT. Translated, it gives CASSYTTATGELFF.

V and J are TRBV7-9 and TRBJ1-1; D is perhaps TRBD1 (6 bases). The CDR3 contains 15 residues. V lost 1 base to trimming and J lost 2 bases, with 11 bases between them. CDR1 is SEHNR, CDR2 FQNEAQ, per germline (reference sequence). CDR3 sequence: CASSLDPGGNTEAFF. The CDR3 DNA reads as TGTGCCAGCAGCTTAGATCCGGGGGGCAACACTGAAGCTTTCTTT.

This sequence joins TRBV7-2 and TRBJ2-5; weak D call: TRBD2 (6 bases). Trimming stripped 4 bases from V and 8 bases from J, with 20 bases between. CDR3 length: 15 residues. Germline V gives CDR1 SGHTA, CDR2 FQGNSA. CDR3 in amino acids: CASSSWRDQPITQYF. CDR3 bases: TGTGCCAGCAGCTCTTGGAGGGACCAACCAATAACCCAGTACTTC.

The chain is built from TRBV7-9 and TRBJ1-3; D might be TRBD1 (6 bases). Trimming took off 1 base at V and 2 bases at J, with 9 bases between the two ends. The CDR3 is made up of 15 amino acids. CDR1 is SEHNR, CDR2 FQNEAQ, per germline (reference sequence). This chain's CDR3 is CASSLVPGAGNTIYF. The CDR3 region has the DNA TGTGCCAGCAGCTTAGTGCCAGGGGCTGGAAACACCATATATTTT.

The rearrangement joins TRBV7-3 to TRBJ1-4; possibly TRBD1 for D (5 bases). The CDR3 runs to 17 residues. Germline V gives CDR1 SGHTA, CDR2 FQGTGA. Trimming cost V 1 base and J 1 base, with 13 bases left between them. CDR3 coding DNA: TGTGCCAGCAGCTTAAACTCGATCGGGGGAACTAATGAAAAACTGTTTTTT. Protein sequence: CASSLNSIGGTNEKLFF.

The V call is TRBV18, the J call TRBJ2-1; D call uncertain. CDR1 and CDR2 from the germline V gene are KGHSH and LQKENI. V was cut by 4 bases and J by 0 bases, with 10 bases left in between. The CDR3 sequence is 15 residues long. The CDR3 spells CASSQALSSYNEQFF. The CDR3 nucleotides read TGTGCCAGCTCACAAGCCCTGAGCTCCTACAATGAGCAGTTCTTC. Full variable domain (outside the CDR3, taken from reference TRBV18 and TRBJ2-1): NAGVMQNPRHLVRRRGQEARLRCSPMKGHSHVYWYRQLPEEGLKFMVYLQKENIIDESGMPKERFSAEFPKEGPSILRIQQVVRGDSAAYFCASSQALSSYNEQFFGPGTRLTVL.

The chain uses TRBV10-3 and TRBJ2-7; D possibly corresponds to TRBD2 (6 bases). The CDR3 runs 15 residues. The V gene's germline CDR1 is ENHRY and CDR2 SYGVKD. V lost 6 bases and J lost 0, with 15 bases in between. As DNA, the CDR3 is TGTGCCATCAGGGATAGCGGTGGCAACTCCTACGAGCAGTACTTC. Protein sequence: CAIRDSGGNSYEQYF.

This sequence joins TRBV4-3 and TRBJ2-6; D possibly corresponds to TRBD2 (5 bases). CDR3 length: 16 amino acids. V dropped 2 bases and J dropped 0 bases, with 8 bases sitting between them. Germline loops: CDR1 LGHNA, CDR2 YSLEER. The DNA for the CDR3 is TGCGCCAGCAGCCAATCCCGGGGCTCTGGGGCCAACGTCCTGACTTTC. This encodes CASSQSRGSGANVLTF.

This chain uses TRBV2 with TRBJ2-1; TRBD2 agrees at 7 bases. Germline trimming cut 8 bases from V and 6 bases from J; bases unmatched to any gene: 7. Germline V gives CDR1 SNHLY, CDR2 FYNNEI. The CDR3 extends over 13 amino acids. CDR3 bases: TGTGCCAGCGACCGACTAGCCTCCAATGAGCAGTTCTTC. Its protein product is CASDRLASNEQFF.